These T cell receptor beta chains were read from a single sample in a study of cytotoxic CD8 clonotypes in ibrutinib-treated CLL. Sequencing used immunoSEQ multiplex PCR; TCRdb keeps in-frame clones, though not all of them. The table records about 200,000 clones, roughly 65% of them present only once. Specimen: PBMCs, collected after 12 months of ibrutinib treatment. These receptors were taken from a human donor with chronic lymphocytic leukemia. CDR3s include the opening cysteine and the closing phenylalanine or tryptophan. Size is omitted from some rows. Given values are once, few, many or a class for expanded clones.

V gene: TRBV18
clone size: NA
CDR3 protein: CASSPSPGLNEQYF

V gene: TRBV19
clone size: NA
CDR3 protein: CASSNGGATTSPLHF

V gene: TRBV7-3
clone size: NA
CDR3 protein: CASSLSATSAEAFF

V gene: TRBV15
clone size: NA
CDR3 protein: CATATSGRRNEQFF

V gene: TRBV5-5
clone size: NA
CDR3 protein: CASSFDVGTVRSYGYTF

V gene: TRBV30
clone size: NA
CDR3 protein: CAWSVGYSPLHF

V gene: TRBV27
clone size: NA
CDR3 protein: CASSLGDRLGEQYF

V gene: TRBV6-5
clone size: NA
CDR3 protein: CASSYDAPGEQFF

V gene: TRBV29-1
clone size: NA
CDR3 protein: CSVERYGYTF

V gene: TRBV4-1
clone size: NA
CDR3 protein: CASSQGGQGSGNIQYF

V gene: TRBV5-1
clone size: few
CDR3 protein: CASSLSRQGSGADTQYF

V gene: TRBV29-1
clone size: few
CDR3 protein: CSGEGTSGLQKTQYF

V gene: TRBV18
clone size: NA
CDR3 protein: CASSPRQATNEKLFF

V gene: TRBV19
clone size: NA
CDR3 protein: CASSTGTSRGLPDTQYF

V gene: TRBV4-2
clone size: NA
CDR3 protein: CASSQDLASGSFEQFF

V gene: TRBV2
clone size: NA
CDR3 protein: CASSVLSSVYPDTQYF

V gene: TRBV2
clone size: few
CDR3 protein: CASRGGTSGTYEQYF

V gene: TRBV7-9
clone size: NA
CDR3 protein: CASSLGRETQYF

V gene: TRBV7-9
clone size: few
CDR3 protein: CASTPGTNTGETQYF

V gene: TRBV2
clone size: few
CDR3 protein: CASIGDYSNQPQHF

V gene: TRBV9
clone size: NA
CDR3 protein: CASSVGGGRAYEQYF

V gene: TRBV29-1
clone size: NA
CDR3 protein: CSARTQGSYEQYF

V gene: TRBV5-1
clone size: NA
CDR3 protein: CASSTSDRSQETQYF

V gene: TRBV7-2
clone size: NA
CDR3 protein: CASSPLSSGSTQYF

V gene: TRBV7-2
clone size: NA
CDR3 protein: CASSLMWGNSNQPQHF

V gene: TRBV5-1
clone size: NA
CDR3 protein: CASSPRQGEDEQFF

V gene: TRBV6-5
clone size: NA
CDR3 protein: CASSSHSSVDTQYF

V gene: TRBV11-2
clone size: few
CDR3 protein: CASSLDLLSTQYF

V gene: TRBV9
clone size: NA
CDR3 protein: CASSRAPISDQETQYF

V gene: TRBV4-1
clone size: NA
CDR3 protein: CASSPGSGVYNEQFF

V gene: TRBV4-3
clone size: once
CDR3 protein: CASSQDPSGSTDTQYF

V gene: TRBV2
clone size: once
CDR3 protein: CASSADRTGTGELFF

V gene: TRBV4-3
clone size: NA
CDR3 protein: CASSQEMRDFAEAFF

V gene: TRBV5-1
clone size: NA
CDR3 protein: CASSLGSGIGNQPQHF

V gene: TRBV29-1
clone size: NA
CDR3 protein: CSVDTWTETNEKLFF

V gene: TRBV4-3
clone size: few
CDR3 protein: CASSQRQDTYEQYF

V gene: TRBV18
clone size: NA
CDR3 protein: CASSPKSTGVVEQYF

V gene: TRBV14
clone size: NA
CDR3 protein: CASSQAGGNQPQHF

V gene: TRBV5-6
clone size: NA
CDR3 protein: CASRSGSTYYNEQFF

V gene: TRBV30
clone size: NA
CDR3 protein: CAWSRGLNQPQHF

V gene: TRBV19
clone size: NA
CDR3 protein: CASSIAGVSYEQYF

V gene: TRBV6-1
clone size: NA
CDR3 protein: CASSEGVTLAKQETQYF

V gene: TRBV5-1
clone size: NA
CDR3 protein: CASSLAAATNYGYTF

V gene: TRBV18
clone size: few
CDR3 protein: CASSPGSANYGYTF

V gene: TRBV11-2
clone size: once
CDR3 protein: CASSSVAFKGWNEQFF

V gene: TRBV7-2
clone size: NA
CDR3 protein: CASGQSSYEQYF

V gene: TRBV5-4
clone size: few
CDR3 protein: CASSFPDRGETGNTIYF

V gene: TRBV5-6
clone size: few
CDR3 protein: CASSVNSLLNTEAFF

V gene: TRBV27
clone size: NA
CDR3 protein: CASSRGDSNQPQHF

V gene: TRBV30
clone size: NA
CDR3 protein: CAWSVRTPGGRYEQYF

V gene: TRBV18
clone size: NA
CDR3 protein: CASSTPGARSPYNEQFF

V gene: TRBV29-1
clone size: NA
CDR3 protein: CSVDRLTRGELFF

V gene: TRBV30
clone size: few
CDR3 protein: CAWRITDRGLREAFF

V gene: TRBV5-1
clone size: many
CDR3 protein: CASSFGFVGYTF

V gene: TRBV4-1
clone size: once
CDR3 protein: CASSGATASTDTQYF